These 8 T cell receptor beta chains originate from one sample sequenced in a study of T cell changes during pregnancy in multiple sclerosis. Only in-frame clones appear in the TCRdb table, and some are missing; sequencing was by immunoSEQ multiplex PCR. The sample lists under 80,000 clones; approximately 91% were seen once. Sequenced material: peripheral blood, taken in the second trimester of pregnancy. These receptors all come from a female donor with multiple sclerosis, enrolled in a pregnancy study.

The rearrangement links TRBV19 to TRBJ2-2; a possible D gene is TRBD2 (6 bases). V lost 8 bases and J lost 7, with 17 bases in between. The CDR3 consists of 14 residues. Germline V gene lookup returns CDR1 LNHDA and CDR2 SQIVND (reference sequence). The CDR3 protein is CASWDFSKVGELFF. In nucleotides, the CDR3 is TGTGCCAGTTGGGACTTTTCTAAAGTCGGGGAGCTGTTTTTT.

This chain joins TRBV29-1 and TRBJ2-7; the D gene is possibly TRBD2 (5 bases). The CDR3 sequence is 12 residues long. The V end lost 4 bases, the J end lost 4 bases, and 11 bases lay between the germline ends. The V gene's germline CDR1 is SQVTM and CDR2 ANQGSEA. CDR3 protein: CSVGTRDYEQYF. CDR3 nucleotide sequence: TGCAGCGTTGGGACTCGAGATTACGAGCAGTACTTC.

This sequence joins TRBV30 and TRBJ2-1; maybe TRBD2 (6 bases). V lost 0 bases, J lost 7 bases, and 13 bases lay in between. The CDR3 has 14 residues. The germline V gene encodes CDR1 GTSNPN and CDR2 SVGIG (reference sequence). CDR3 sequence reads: CAWSVTAGRNEQFF. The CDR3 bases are TGTGCCTGGAGTGTAACGGCGGGAAGGAATGAGCAGTTCTTC. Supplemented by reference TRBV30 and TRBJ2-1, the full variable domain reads SQTIHQWPATLVQPVGSPLSLECTVEGTSNPNLYWYRQAAGRGLQLLFYSVGIGQISSEVPQNLSASRPQDRQFILSSKKLLLSDSGFYLCAWSVTAGRNEQFFGPGTRLTVL.

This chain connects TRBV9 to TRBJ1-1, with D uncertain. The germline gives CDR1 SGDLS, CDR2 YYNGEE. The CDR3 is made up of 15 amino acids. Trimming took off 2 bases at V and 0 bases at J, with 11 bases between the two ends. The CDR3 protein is CASSVSAEMNTEAFF. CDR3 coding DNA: TGTGCCAGCAGCGTTTCTGCGGAGATGAACACTGAAGCTTTCTTT.

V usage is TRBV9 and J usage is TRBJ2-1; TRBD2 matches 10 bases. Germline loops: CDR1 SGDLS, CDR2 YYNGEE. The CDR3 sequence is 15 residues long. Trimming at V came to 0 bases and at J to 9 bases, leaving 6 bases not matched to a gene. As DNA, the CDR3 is TGTGCCAGCAGCGTAGAAGCGGGGGGGACAACTGAGCAGTTCTTC. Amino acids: CASSVEAGGTTEQFF.

The CDR3 nucleotides read TGCGCCAGCAGGGGGACACAGGGTTACTATGGCTACACCTTC. It yields the protein CASRGTQGYYGYTF. J is TRBJ1-2 and V is TRBV10-1, with D tentatively TRBD1 (6 bases). The CDR3 has 14 amino acids. Per the germline V gene, CDR1 is WNHNN and CDR2 is SYGVQD (reference sequence). Trimming removed 6 bases from V and 3 bases from J, with 14 bases in between.

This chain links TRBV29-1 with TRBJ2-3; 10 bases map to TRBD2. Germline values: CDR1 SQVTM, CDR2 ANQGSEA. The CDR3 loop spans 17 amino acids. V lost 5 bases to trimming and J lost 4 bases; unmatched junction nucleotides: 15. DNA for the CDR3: TGCAGCGTTTTACTAGCGGGGACCCTTACCCCCTCAGATACGCAGTATTTT. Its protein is CSVLLAGTLTPSDTQYF.

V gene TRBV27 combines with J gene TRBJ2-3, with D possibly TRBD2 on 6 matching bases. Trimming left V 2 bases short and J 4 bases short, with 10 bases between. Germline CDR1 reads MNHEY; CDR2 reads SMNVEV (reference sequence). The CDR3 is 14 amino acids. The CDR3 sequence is CASSLMLASDTQYF. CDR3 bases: TGTGCCAGCAGTTTAATGCTAGCGTCAGATACGCAGTATTTT.